This T cell receptor (beta chain) was documented in a study of glioma-infiltrating T cells after dendritic cell vaccination. TCRdb's copy holds only in-frame clones and misses some; the assay was immunoSEQ multiplex PCR. The sample includes about 50,000 clones, about 91% seen only once; the top ten take roughly 5%. Time point noted: after dendritic cell vaccination, including at tumor progression/relapse. In germline, CDR1 is MDHEN, CDR2 SYDVKM. V gave up 9 bases and J gave up 4 bases; unmatched junction bases: 6. The CDR3 spans 13 residues. The material was blood, obtained after dendritic cell vaccination. This TCR derives from a human donor with glioblastoma. The rearrangement uses TRBV28 and TRBJ1-2; the match to TRBD1 covers 9 bases. The CDR3 DNA reads TGTGCCAGTCACAGGGGGCACCGCTATGGCTACACCTTC. Encoded protein: CASHRGHRYGYTF.